Following are 21 T cell receptor beta chains from one sample sequenced in a study of shared clonotypes between healthy human individuals (dated by TCRdb to between 2020 and 2021). The library was prepared using the immunoSEQ multiplex PCR assay. As stored in TCRdb, this immuneACCESS dataset retains in-frame rearrangements with V and J assigned. A fraction of the clones does not appear; measured against another copy, unresolved V genes explain less than half of the discrepancy, and the remainder lacks a known reason. This sample lists about 610,000 clones; 95% to 98% were detected once. Roughly 0.055% of the sample goes to the ten largest clones. The source material was naive CD4+ T cells sorted from blood. In light of the paper, this sample's cell subset or site label describes: CD45RA+ positively selected. These receptors were obtained from a woman in her 30s in good health.

The chain joins TRBV28 to TRBJ2-7, with 10 bases lining up with TRBD1. Germline V CDR1 and CDR2: MDHEN, SYDVKM. Trimming removed 6 bases from V and 5 bases from J; junction bases left unmatched: 10. CDR3 size: 15 residues. CDR3 DNA: TGTGCCAGCAGAGCCGGGACAGGGGTTAATCACGAGCAGTACTTC. Protein product: CASRAGTGVNHEQYF.

The chain combines TRBV19 with TRBJ1-5, with 7 bases fitting TRBD1. Losses at the gene ends were 5 bases for V and 4 bases for J; bases not matched to a gene: 5. Germline V CDR1 and CDR2: LNHDA, SQIVND (reference sequence). This CDR3 contains 14 residues. Here the CDR3 DNA reads TGTGCCAGTAGTCTCCGGACAGGAAATCAGCCCCAGCATTTT. It is translated as CASSLRTGNQPQHF.

The V call is TRBV7-3, the J call TRBJ2-7; 7 nucleotides align to TRBD2. Germline CDR1 SGHTA, CDR2 FQGTGA. The junction had 20 bases not matched to a gene; V was cut back by 4 bases and J by 2 bases. This CDR3 region has 19 residues. CDR3 nucleotides: TGTGCCAGCAGCTCTACCGTCGGGGTGGGAGGGACCCCACCCTACGAGCAGTACTTC. It specifies CASSSTVGVGGTPPYEQYF.

The rearrangement uses TRBV9 and TRBJ1-6; D remains unclear. This CDR3 is 12 amino acids long. CDR1 and CDR2 (germline): SGDLS, YYNGEE. Trimming removed 7 bases from V and 7 bases from J, with 9 bases in between. CDR3 in DNA: TGTGCCAGCGGCCTGCTAAATTCACCCCTCCACTTT. Translation: CASGLLNSPLHF.

This clone was counted once. For the CDR3, the DNA is TGTGCCAGCAGCGCCGACCAGCGGGTGACAAATGTGCAGTATTTT. Protein: CASSADQRVTNVQYF. The chain recombines TRBV9 with TRBJ2-3, with D perhaps matching TRBD2 (6 bases). The CDR3 extends over 15 amino acids. Germline V gives CDR1 SGDLS, CDR2 YYNGEE. Trimming cost V 3 bases and J 11 bases, with 22 bases left between them.

This chain connects TRBV6-1 to TRBJ2-7, with D perhaps TRBD1 (5 bases). CDR3 length: 14 amino acids. Trimming left V 6 bases short and J 3 bases short, with 15 bases between. Germline CDR1 MNHNS, CDR2 SASEGT. CDR3 residues: CASSRRLTDYEQYF. The CDR3 nucleotides are TGTGCCAGCAGCCGGAGATTGACAGACTACGAGCAGTACTTC.

Here the CDR3 reads CASSRSDGRNLLREQYF. The CDR3 DNA sequence: TGTGCCAGCAGCCGATCGGACGGTCGAAACCTGTTGAGGGAGCAGTACTTC. The chain couples TRBV5-8 to TRBJ2-7; D remains ambiguous. CDR3 length: 17 residues. Trimming took off 4 bases at V and 7 bases at J, with 27 bases between the two ends. The germline V gene has CDR1 SGHTS and CDR2 YDEGEE.

This clone came up once. This chain joins TRBV4-1 and TRBJ1-3, with D possibly matching TRBD1 (5 bases). Trimming stripped 1 base from V and 0 bases from J, with 13 bases between. This CDR3 region has 17 residues. Germline loops: CDR1 MGHRA, CDR2 YSYEKL. CDR3 protein: CASSQAQGKSSGNTIYF. CDR3 DNA sequence: TGCGCCAGCAGCCAAGCCCAGGGTAAGAGCTCTGGAAACACCATATATTTT.

V is TRBV4-2 and J is TRBJ2-7; the D gene is possibly TRBD1 (5 bases). Germline V gives CDR1 LGHNA, CDR2 YNFKEQ. Trimming shortened V by 0 bases and J by 3 bases, and 18 bases separated the two germline ends. This CDR3 comprises 17 residues. The CDR3 DNA reads as TGTGCCAGCAGCCAAGATCCAACTAAGAAGGGGAACTACGAGCAGTACTTC. This gives the protein CASSQDPTKKGNYEQYF.

The rearrangement links TRBV7-6 to TRBJ2-7; 11 nucleotides agree with TRBD1. The germline gives CDR1 SGHVS, CDR2 FNYEAQ. The CDR3 is 17 residues long. V dropped 3 bases and J dropped 4; count of bases not matched to a gene: 11. The CDR3 loop reads CASSFPSGQGALYEQYF. In nucleotides, the CDR3 is TGTGCCAGCAGCTTCCCCTCCGGACAGGGGGCTTTGTACGAGCAGTACTTC.

The chain combines TRBV6-5 with TRBJ2-3; D is ambiguous. The CDR3 totals 15 residues. V lost 2 bases, J lost 2 bases, and 11 bases lay in between. Germline loops: CDR1 MNHEY, CDR2 SVGAGI. For the CDR3, the DNA is TGTGCCAGCAGTTACGGCCGCTCACTCACAGATACGCAGTATTTT. Its protein is CASSYGRSLTDTQYF.

The count of this clone is one. The chain recombines TRBV5-5 with TRBJ2-2; maybe TRBD2 (5 bases). Germline assignment: CDR1 SGHKS and CDR2 YYEKEE (reference sequence). With 4 bases removed from V and 5 bases from J, the gap between germline ends came to 18 bases. This CDR3 has 16 residues. In DNA, the CDR3 is TGTGCCAGCAGCACCGGAGGTAGGGCAGCGACCGGGGAGCTGTTTTTT. Its translation: CASSTGGRAATGELFF.

V usage is TRBV2 and J usage is TRBJ1-5, with D hard to call. The CDR3 runs 15 residues. The V end was cut by 7 bases, the J end by 7 bases, with 20 bases between. From germline, CDR1 is SNHLY and CDR2 FYNNEI. CDR3 sequence (DNA): TGTGCCAGCAAGGAAGGCAGGAGGGATATCCAGCCCCAGCATTTT. This gives the protein CASKEGRRDIQPQHF. Supplemented by reference TRBV2 and TRBJ1-5, the full variable domain reads EPEVTQTPSHQVTQMGQEVILRCVPISNHLYFYWYRQILGQKVEFLVSFYNNEISEKSEIFDDQFSVERPDGSNFTLKIRSTKLEDSAMYFCASKEGRRDIQPQHFGDGTRLSIL.

The genes are TRBV13 and TRBJ1-2; TRBD1 might be the D (5 bases). The CDR3 contains 15 residues. The V end lost 5 bases, the J end lost 3 bases, and 16 bases lay between the germline ends. Germline values: CDR1 PRHDT, CDR2 FYEKMQ (reference sequence). The CDR3 region is CASSPMDGHYYGYTF. As DNA, the CDR3 is TGTGCCAGCAGCCCGATGGACGGACACTACTATGGCTACACCTTC.

V usage is TRBV19 and J usage is TRBJ1-1; D ambiguous. Trimming cost V 7 bases and J 0 bases, with 18 bases left between them. CDR1 is LNHDA, CDR2 SQIVND, per germline (reference sequence). The CDR3 is 16 residues long. The CDR3 nucleotides read TGTGCCAGTAAGCGAGGATTACCCTTAATGAACACTGAAGCTTTCTTT. Protein sequence: CASKRGLPLMNTEAFF. Using reference TRBV19 and TRBJ1-1 for the parts outside the CDR3, the full variable domain is DGGITQSPKYLFRKEGQNVTLSCEQNLNHDAMYWYRQDPGQGLRLIYYSQIVNDFQKGDIAEGYSVSREKKESFPLTVTSAQKNPTAFYLCASKRGLPLMNTEAFFGQGTRLTVV.

This chain connects TRBV6-5 to TRBJ1-4; 9 bases line up with TRBD1. Looked up from germline, CDR1 is MNHEY and CDR2 is SVGAGI. V shed 4 bases, J shed 8 bases, and the junction held 5 bases outside the gene matches. This CDR3 is 14 amino acids long. CDR3 sequence reads: CASSWGQGSEKLFF. Written as DNA, the CDR3 is TGTGCCAGCAGTTGGGGACAGGGAAGCGAAAAACTGTTTTTT.

The chain is built from TRBV28 and TRBJ2-7; D gene uncertain. Germline assignment: CDR1 MDHEN and CDR2 SYDVKM. This CDR3 has 17 residues. V gave up 2 bases and J gave up 4 bases, with 21 bases separating them. The CDR3 sequence is CASSLRLPASPKYEQYF. The DNA of the CDR3 is TGTGCCAGCAGTTTACGCCTCCCTGCGAGTCCCAAATACGAGCAGTACTTC.

The CDR3 DNA reads TGTGCCAGCACCCGAGGGACTTCAGGCTCTGGGGCCAACGTCCTGACTTTC. This codes for CASTRGTSGSGANVLTF. The chain recombines TRBV11-2 with TRBJ2-6, with D perhaps TRBD2 (6 bases). There are 17 residues in the CDR3. The V and J ends lost 7 bases and 0 bases respectively, with 16 bases between them. Germline V lookup: CDR1 SGHAT, CDR2 FQNNGV.

V gene TRBV7-2 combines with J gene TRBJ2-2, with TRBD1 matching 8 bases. Unmatched junction bases numbered 9, after V lost 2 bases and J lost 7 bases. Germline values: CDR1 SGHTA, CDR2 FQGNSA. This CDR3 region has 16 residues. CDR3 sequence reads: CASSLTRGLMGGELFF. The CDR3, as DNA: TGTGCCAGCAGCTTAACCAGGGGGCTAATGGGCGGGGAGCTGTTTTTT.

The genes are TRBV5-5 and TRBJ1-1, with no clear D. Per germline, CDR1 SGHKS and CDR2 YYEKEE (reference sequence). This CDR3 is built from 14 residues. Trimming stripped 2 bases from V and 1 base from J, with 9 bases between. The CDR3 DNA follows: TGTGCCAGCAGCTTCCGTTGGGGGAACACTGAAGCTTTCTTT. This sequence encodes CASSFRWGNTEAFF.

The chain carries TRBV19 and TRBJ1-2, with unresolved D. Deletions cut 6 bases from V and 4 bases from J, with 12 bases between. The CDR3 loop spans 13 amino acids. Germline V lookup: CDR1 LNHDA, CDR2 SQIVND (reference sequence). CDR3 coding DNA: TGTGCCAGTAGGATTTCACGGGGCTATGGCTACACCTTC. Protein: CASRISRGYGYTF.